This TCR beta chain came from a study of T cells in Graves' hyperthyroidism and ophthalmopathy. The germline CDR1 and CDR2 sequences are GTSNPN and SVGIG (reference sequence). The CDR3 consists of 14 residues. About this clonotype itself: Antigen unknown. A much larger clone differs by one base, so this may be a read error.

Overall study results and limits: Most clonotypes expanded in thyroid above 0.001 were likewise present in blood.

The definition of stable Graves' hyperthyroidism was no ophthalmopathy progression within 18 months. Among the patients, aged 18 to 65, hyperthyroidism was newly diagnosed and had lasted under 2 months. The PBMCs studied were ones that came from 10 ml fresh peripheral blood. The investigators amplified TCR beta CDR3 regions from RNA transcripts. The HTBI primer set was used in a first-round RT-PCR of the TCR CDR3. TCRdb recomputed calls from the multiplex PCR reads with MiXCR, one row per CDR3 protein. The sample has 470,000 or so distinct CDR3 sequences; less than 25% are singletons. This TCR came from a man in his late teens or twenties with Graves' hyperthyroidism. Sequenced: blood. The genes are TRBV30 and TRBJ1-1, with D unresolved. The CDR3 sequence is CAWRKDHLNTEACF. Written as DNA, the CDR3 is TGTGCCTGGAGAAAAGACCATTTGAACACTGAAGCTTGCTTT.